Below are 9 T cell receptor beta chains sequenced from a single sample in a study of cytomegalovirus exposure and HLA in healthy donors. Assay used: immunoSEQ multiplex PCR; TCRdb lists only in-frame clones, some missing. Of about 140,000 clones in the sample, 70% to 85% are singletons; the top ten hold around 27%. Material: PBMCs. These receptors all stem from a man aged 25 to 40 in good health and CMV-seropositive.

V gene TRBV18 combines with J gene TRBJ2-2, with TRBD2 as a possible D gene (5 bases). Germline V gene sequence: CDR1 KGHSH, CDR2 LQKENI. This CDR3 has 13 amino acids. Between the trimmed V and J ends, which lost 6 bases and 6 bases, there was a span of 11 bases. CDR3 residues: CASSPAGSGELFF. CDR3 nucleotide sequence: TGTGCCAGCTCGCCTGCGGGCTCCGGGGAGCTGTTTTTT.

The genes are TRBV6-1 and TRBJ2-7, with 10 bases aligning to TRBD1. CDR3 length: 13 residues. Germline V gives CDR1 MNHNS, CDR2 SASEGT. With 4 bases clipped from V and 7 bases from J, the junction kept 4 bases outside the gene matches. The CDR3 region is CASSGQGAGEQYF. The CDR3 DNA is TGTGCCAGCAGTGGACAGGGGGCGGGAGAGCAGTACTTC.

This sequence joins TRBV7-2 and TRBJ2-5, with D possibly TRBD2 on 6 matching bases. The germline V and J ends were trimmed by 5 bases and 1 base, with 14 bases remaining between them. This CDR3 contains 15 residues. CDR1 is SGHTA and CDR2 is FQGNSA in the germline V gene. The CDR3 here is CASSPSGLRQETQYF. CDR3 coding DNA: TGTGCCAGCAGCCCGAGCGGGCTACGCCAAGAGACCCAGTACTTC.

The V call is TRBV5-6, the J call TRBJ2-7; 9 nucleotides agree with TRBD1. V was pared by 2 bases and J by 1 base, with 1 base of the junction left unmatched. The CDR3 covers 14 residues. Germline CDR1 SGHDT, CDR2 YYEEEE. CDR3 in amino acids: CASSFGTGSYEQYF. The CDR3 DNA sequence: TGTGCCAGCAGCTTTGGGACAGGGTCCTACGAGCAGTACTTC. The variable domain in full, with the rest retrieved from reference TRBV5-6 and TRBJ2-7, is DAGVTQSPTHLIKTRGQQVTLRCSPKSGHDTVSWYQQALGQGPQFIFQYYEEEERQRGNFPDRFSGHQFPNYSSELNVNALLLGDSALYLCASSFGTGSYEQYFGPGTRLTVT.

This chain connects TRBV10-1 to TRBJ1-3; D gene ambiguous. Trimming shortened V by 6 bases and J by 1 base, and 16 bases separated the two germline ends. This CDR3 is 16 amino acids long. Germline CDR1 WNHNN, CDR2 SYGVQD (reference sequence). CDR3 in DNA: TGCGCCAGCAGCTCGGGCGGGTCGTCTTCTGGAAACACCATATATTTT. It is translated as CASSSGGSSSGNTIYF.

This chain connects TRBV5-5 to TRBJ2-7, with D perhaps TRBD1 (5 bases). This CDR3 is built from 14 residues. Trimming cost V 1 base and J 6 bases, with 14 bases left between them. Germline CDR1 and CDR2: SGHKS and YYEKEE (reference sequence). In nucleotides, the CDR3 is TGTGCCAGCAGCTTGCTGCCCACAGGATCCGAGCAGTACTTC. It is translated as CASSLLPTGSEQYF. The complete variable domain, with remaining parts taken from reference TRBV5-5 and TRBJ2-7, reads DAGVTQSPTHLIKTRGQQVTLRCSPISGHKSVSWYQQVLGQGPQFIFQYYEKEERGRGNFPDRFSARQFPNYSSELNVNALLLGDSALYLCASSLLPTGSEQYFGPGTRLTVT.

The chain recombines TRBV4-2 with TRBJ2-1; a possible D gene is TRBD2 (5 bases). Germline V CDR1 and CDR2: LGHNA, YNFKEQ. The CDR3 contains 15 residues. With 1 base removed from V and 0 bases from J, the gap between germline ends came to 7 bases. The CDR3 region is CASSQGLASYNEQFF. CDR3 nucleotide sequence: TGTGCCAGCAGCCAAGGGCTAGCCTCCTACAATGAGCAGTTCTTC.

The CDR3 region has the DNA TGCGCCAGCAGCTTGGGGACTGAGAGGGAGCTGTTTTTT. It is translated as CASSLGTERELFF. The chain is built from TRBV5-1 and TRBJ2-2; weak D call: TRBD2 (5 bases). The CDR3 has 13 residues. Trimming shortened V by 0 bases and J by 9 bases, and 9 bases separated the two germline ends. Looked up from germline, CDR1 is SGHRS and CDR2 is YFSETQ.

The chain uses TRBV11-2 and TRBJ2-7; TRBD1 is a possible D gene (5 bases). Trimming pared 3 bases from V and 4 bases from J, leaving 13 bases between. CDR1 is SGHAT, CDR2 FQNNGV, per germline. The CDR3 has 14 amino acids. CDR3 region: CASSLGAGKYEQYF. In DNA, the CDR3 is TGTGCCAGCAGCTTGGGCGCAGGGAAGTACGAGCAGTACTTC. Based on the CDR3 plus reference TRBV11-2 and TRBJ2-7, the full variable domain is EAGVAQSPRYKIIEKRQSVAFWCNPISGHATLYWYQQILGQGPKLLIQFQNNGVVDDSQLPKDRFSAERLKGVDSTLKIQPAKLEDSAVYLCASSLGAGKYEQYFGPGTRLTVT.